Following are 32 T cell receptor beta chains from one sample sequenced in a study of shared clonotypes between healthy human individuals. Sequenced by immunoSEQ multiplex PCR; TCRdb stores in-frame clones only, minus some. This sample has over 850,000 clones, with approximately 78% found just once. The sequenced sample consisted of memory CD4+ T cells from PBMCs. Sample subset: CD45RA-negative fraction. Receptors were obtained from a man younger than 35 in good health. Some clones in this sample may be carry-over from other donors' samples.

The CDR3 coding sequence is TGTGCCAGCTCACCACTCACAGGGTACGAATATGGCTACACCTTC. This sequence encodes CASSPLTGYEYGYTF. The chain carries TRBV18 and TRBJ1-2, with a weak D call TRBD1 (6 bases). CDR1 and CDR2 (germline): KGHSH, LQKENI. The CDR3 runs to 15 residues. The ends were cut back, 1 base at V and 5 bases at J, with 14 bases in the middle.

With respect to this clone: Distinct nucleotide sequences in the sample also encode this CDR3. The chain joins TRBV10-2 to TRBJ2-2; D remains ambiguous. CDR1 and CDR2 (germline): WSHSY, SAAADI. Trimming shortened V by 6 bases and J by 6 bases, and 5 bases separated the two germline ends. The CDR3 contains 11 residues. CDR3 residues: CASSRSGELFF. The CDR3 region has the DNA TGCGCCAGCAGCAGGTCCGGGGAGCTGTTTTTT.

The chain combines TRBV10-3 with TRBJ1-2, with D hard to call. Germline V CDR1 and CDR2: ENHRY, SYGVKD. V lost 0 bases to trimming and J lost 4 bases, with 12 bases between them. There are 15 residues in the CDR3. The DNA for the CDR3 is TGTGCCATCAGTGAGTCGAAACCCGGGTCCTATGGCTACACCTTC. Translating gives CAISESKPGSYGYTF.

The CDR3 DNA is TGTGCCAGCAGCTTAGCTTCGACGGCGGTCTCCGGGGAGCTGTTTTTT. It yields the protein CASSLASTAVSGELFF. This chain uses TRBV11-3 with TRBJ2-2; no firm D call. The CDR3 extends over 16 amino acids. Germline V CDR1 and CDR2: SGHNT, YENEEA. Deletions cut 1 base from V and 6 bases from J, with 15 bases between.

The chain employs TRBV4-1 and TRBJ1-5, with D possibly matching TRBD1 (6 bases). Germline values: CDR1 MGHRA, CDR2 YSYEKL. The CDR3 is 15 amino acids. Trimming pared 2 bases from V and 2 bases from J, leaving 10 bases between. The CDR3 DNA is TGCGCCAGCAGCCAACCGGACAGCCGCAATCAGCCCCAGCATTTT. This translates into CASSQPDSRNQPQHF.

The CDR3 nucleotides read TGTGCTAGTGGTTGGAACGAGGGGGCTGGAAACACCATATATTTT. Its protein is CASGWNEGAGNTIYF. The chain employs TRBV12-5 and TRBJ1-3; a possible D gene is TRBD1 (6 bases). V was trimmed by 4 bases and J by 2 bases, leaving 12 bases between them. CDR1 and CDR2 from the germline V gene are LGHNT and FRNRAP. This CDR3 has 15 amino acids.

This clone was counted only a few times. The chain employs TRBV10-2 and TRBJ2-7, with D possibly TRBD1 on 6 matching bases. There are 15 residues in the CDR3. V was trimmed by 6 bases and J by 4 bases, leaving 19 bases between them. Germline CDR1 and CDR2: WSHSY and SAAADI. DNA for the CDR3: TGCGCCAGCAGAACGGGTAGGGGGAGCGCTTACGAGCAGTACTTC. As protein: CASRTGRGSAYEQYF.

The V call is TRBV4-3, the J call TRBJ2-6; unclear D gene. The germline CDR1 and CDR2 sequences are LGHNA and YSLEER. The CDR3 is made up of 16 amino acids. V lost 3 bases to trimming and J lost 0 bases, with 9 bases between them. CDR3 loop: CASSQQPSSGANVLTF. CDR3 sequence (DNA): TGCGCCAGCAGCCAGCAGCCGAGCTCTGGGGCCAACGTCCTGACTTTC.

This chain links TRBV30 with TRBJ1-4; D is ambiguous. Trimming pared 8 bases from V and 8 bases from J, leaving 15 bases between. The CDR3 has 12 residues. CDR1 and CDR2 from the germline V gene are GTSNPN and SVGIG (reference sequence). The CDR3 nucleotides are TGTGCCGGCCGGCCCACACGGGAAAAACTGTTTTTT. The encoded protein is CAGRPTREKLFF.

In its sample, this clone was seen once. V usage is TRBV4-3 and J usage is TRBJ1-4; D call uncertain. CDR1 is LGHNA, CDR2 YSLEER, per germline. V dropped 0 bases and J dropped 3 bases, with 8 bases sitting between them. This CDR3 comprises 15 residues. CDR3 nucleotide sequence: TGCGCCAGCAGCCAAGAAGGAACCTCTAATGAAAAACTGTTTTTT. This encodes CASSQEGTSNEKLFF.

The J gene is TRBJ2-7, the V gene TRBV6-5; D gene unclear. V was pared by 1 base and J by 0 bases, with 10 bases between. Per germline, CDR1 MNHEY and CDR2 SVGAGI. CDR3 size: 15 residues. The CDR3 spells CASSYLVLSSYEQYF. The DNA for the CDR3 is TGTGCCAGCAGTTACTTGGTCCTCAGCTCCTACGAGCAGTACTTC.

The CDR3: CASSPLAGGRDTQYF. The CDR3 bases are TGTGCCAGCAGCCCACTAGCGGGGGGCAGGGATACGCAGTATTTT. This chain connects TRBV7-3 to TRBJ2-3; 12 bases are shared with TRBD2. The V gene end was trimmed by 5 bases and the J gene end by 6 bases; junction bases not matched to a gene: 6. The CDR3 extends over 15 amino acids. Germline V gene sequence: CDR1 SGHTA, CDR2 FQGTGA.

In this sample, this clone turned up a few times. CDR3 sequence: CASSFTGGMANYGYTF. CDR3 DNA sequence: TGTGCCAGCAGTTTCACAGGGGGCATGGCTAACTATGGCTACACCTTC. The chain carries TRBV27 and TRBJ1-2; 9 bases line up with TRBD1. The CDR3 totals 16 residues. The ends lost 3 bases at V and 0 bases at J; junction bases unmatched: 5. The germline gives CDR1 MNHEY, CDR2 SMNVEV (reference sequence).

V usage is TRBV15 and J usage is TRBJ1-3; D is unclear. This CDR3 comprises 14 residues. The germline gives CDR1 LNHNV, CDR2 YYDKDF (reference sequence). V was clipped by 5 bases and J by 4 bases, with 12 bases between them. In nucleotides, the CDR3 is TGTGCCACCAGCGAGTGGTCAGGCGGAAACACCATATATTTT. Its protein product is CATSEWSGGNTIYF.

The chain couples TRBV5-1 to TRBJ2-7, with 12 bases aligning to TRBD2. Germline CDR1 reads SGHRS; CDR2 reads YFSETQ. Trimming at V came to 2 bases and at J to 7 bases, leaving 16 bases not matched to a gene. This CDR3 comprises 18 residues. The CDR3 nucleotides are TGCGCCAGCAGCTTTGGGACTAGCGGGTGGACCCCTACGTTTGAGCAGTACTTC. This codes for CASSFGTSGWTPTFEQYF.

The genes are TRBV5-4 and TRBJ2-1; D not certain. Germline CDR1 and CDR2: SGHNT and YYREEE (reference sequence). Trimming took off 3 bases at V and 4 bases at J, with 8 bases between the two ends. This CDR3 comprises 13 residues. CDR3 nucleotides: TGTGCCAGCAGCTCGACTGGGTACAATGAGCAGTTCTTC. Translation: CASSSTGYNEQFF.

The CDR3 nucleotides are TGTGCCAGCCGCCCAATCCGGGACAGGGATGCCGCGCGCTACACCTTC. Translating it yields CASRPIRDRDAARYTF. The chain combines TRBV7-6 with TRBJ1-2; TRBD1 matches 9 bases. V gave up 8 bases and J gave up 9 bases; unmatched junction bases: 19. The germline V gene encodes CDR1 SGHVS and CDR2 FNYEAQ. This CDR3 contains 16 residues. Full variable domain (missing parts from reference TRBV7-6 and TRBJ1-2): GAGVSQSPRYKVTKRGQDVALRCDPISGHVSLYWYRQALGQGPEFLTYFNYEAQQDKSGLPNDRFSAERPEGSISTLTIQRTEQRDSAMYRCASRPIRDRDAARYTFGSGTRLTVV.

The chain combines TRBV25-1 with TRBJ1-1; D uncertain. V lost 1 base and J lost 0, with 12 bases in between. The germline V gene has CDR1 MGHDK and CDR2 SYGVNS. The CDR3 runs 16 residues. CDR3 in amino acids: CASSEFDGQMNTEAFF. The CDR3 DNA sequence: TGTGCCAGCAGTGAATTTGACGGCCAAATGAACACTGAAGCTTTCTTT.

CDR3 DNA sequence: TGTGCCAGCAGCCCCGGCCAGGGGAGGGATACGCAGTATTTT. Translating gives CASSPGQGRDTQYF. V and J are TRBV7-9 and TRBJ2-3, with D perhaps matching TRBD1 or TRBD2 (6 bases each). In germline, CDR1 is SEHNR, CDR2 FQNEAQ (reference sequence). The CDR3 totals 14 residues. Between the trimmed V and J ends, which lost 5 bases and 6 bases, there was a span of 15 bases.

Of note for this clone: A clone one base away is much larger, so this may be a read error. Other nucleotide sequences in the sample specify the same CDR3. The chain has TRBV6-1 and TRBJ2-1; perhaps TRBD2 as D (5 bases). CDR1 is MNHNS, CDR2 SASEGT, per germline. The CDR3 extends over 12 amino acids. The CDR3 region is CASSGGYNEQFF. The CDR3 region has the DNA TGTGCTAGCAGTGGAGGATACAATGAGCAGTTCTTC.

This chain joins TRBV9 and TRBJ1-2; TRBD1 matches 9 bases. Germline CDR1 is SGDLS and CDR2 is YYNGEE. The CDR3 spans 14 residues. The V gene end was trimmed by 4 bases and the J gene end by 4 bases; junction bases not matched to a gene: 5. For the CDR3, the DNA is TGTGCCAGCAGCTCTAGACAGGGGGTCTATGGCTACACCTTC. Translating it yields CASSSRQGVYGYTF. Complete variable domain (other parts from reference TRBV9 and TRBJ1-2): DSGVTQTPKHLITATGQRVTLRCSPRSGDLSVYWYQQSLDQGLQFLIQYYNGEERAKGNILERFSAQQFPDLHSELNLSSLELGDSALYFCASSSRQGVYGYTFGSGTRLTVV.

The chain uses TRBV11-2 and TRBJ2-7; tentative D call: TRBD2 (6 bases). The length of the CDR3 is 13 residues. Between the trimmed V and J ends, which lost 0 bases and 7 bases, there was a span of 10 bases. The germline V gene encodes CDR1 SGHAT and CDR2 FQNNGV. Here the CDR3 DNA reads TGTGCCAGCAGCTTAGATCCGGGGGAGGAGCAGTACTTC. Translating gives CASSLDPGEEQYF.

The chain has TRBV7-2 and TRBJ2-3; 7 bases are shared with TRBD2. V lost 5 bases to trimming and J lost 0 bases; unmatched junction nucleotides: 8. The CDR3 covers 16 residues. Per the germline V gene, CDR1 is SGHTA and CDR2 is FQGNSA. The CDR3 coding sequence is TGTGCCAGCAGCCTCAGGGCGGGAGCCAGCACAGATACGCAGTATTTT. This sequence encodes CASSLRAGASTDTQYF.

Regarding this clone: Other DNA sequences in this specimen translate into the identical CDR3. J is TRBJ2-1 and V is TRBV7-2; no clear D. This CDR3 is built from 14 residues. Germline CDR1 SGHTA, CDR2 FQGNSA. V was shortened by 1 base and J by 2 bases, with 6 bases between the two germline ends. In nucleotides, the CDR3 is TGTGCCAGCAGCTTAGACGGACCCTACAATGAGCAGTTCTTC. This translates into CASSLDGPYNEQFF.

This clone was seen a handful of times. The V gene is TRBV9, the J gene TRBJ2-1; 10 bases fit TRBD2. The CDR3 sequence is 19 residues long. Germline lookup yields CDR1 SGDLS and CDR2 YYNGEE. The trim removed 0 bases at V and 5 bases at J, leaving 14 bases unmatched. The CDR3 loop reads CASSVGISSSGRRDNEQFF. The CDR3 coding sequence is TGTGCCAGCAGCGTAGGTATCTCGTCTAGCGGGAGAAGGGACAATGAGCAGTTCTTC.

The chain joins TRBV7-9 to TRBJ1-3; D call uncertain. Germline V gives CDR1 SEHNR, CDR2 FQNEAQ (reference sequence). The germline V and J ends were trimmed by 2 bases and 0 bases, with 14 bases remaining between them. This CDR3 region has 17 residues. CDR3 nucleotide sequence: TGTGCCAGCAGCTTACCACTTTTGACCGTCTCTGGAAACACCATATATTTT. As protein: CASSLPLLTVSGNTIYF.

This clone occurred many times. The chain carries TRBV2 and TRBJ2-3, with D possibly TRBD2 on 5 matching bases. The V end was cut by 6 bases, the J end by 1 base, with 11 bases between. CDR3 length: 14 residues. CDR1 SNHLY and CDR2 FYNNEI come from the germline V gene. The CDR3 sequence is CASSPREGTDTQYF. Written as DNA, the CDR3 is TGTGCCAGCAGCCCGAGGGAAGGCACAGATACGCAGTATTTT.

V gene TRBV6-5 combines with J gene TRBJ1-2; D gene uncertain. CDR3 size: 12 residues. The germline V gene encodes CDR1 MNHEY and CDR2 SVGAGI. Trimming removed 5 bases from V and 8 bases from J, with 12 bases in between. The chain's CDR3 is CASSNEWGGYTF. The CDR3 DNA reads as TGTGCCAGCAGTAACGAGTGGGGAGGCTACACCTTC.

This sequence joins TRBV7-8 and TRBJ2-1; 13 nucleotides match TRBD2. Germline CDR1 SGHVS, CDR2 FQNEAQ. J lost 7 bases, V lost 5 bases, and 8 bases had no gene match. The CDR3 consists of 16 residues. CDR3 nucleotide sequence: TGTGCCAGCAGCGCCAAACTAGCGGGAGGGATAAATGAGCAGTTCTTC. Residues: CASSAKLAGGINEQFF.

This clone was detected only once. The chain couples TRBV27 to TRBJ1-5; a weak D match, TRBD1 (5 bases). There are 15 residues in the CDR3. Germline V lookup: CDR1 MNHEY, CDR2 SMNVEV (reference sequence). Trimming took off 10 bases at V and 2 bases at J, with 18 bases between the two ends. This CDR3 reads CATWRSGLGNQPQHF. The CDR3 region has the DNA TGTGCCACCTGGAGGTCGGGGCTGGGCAATCAGCCCCAGCATTTT.

The chain is built from TRBV7-2 and TRBJ1-3; D remains unclear. The CDR3 covers 16 residues. The ends were cut back, 2 bases at V and 0 bases at J, with 11 bases in the middle. Germline CDR1 is SGHTA and CDR2 is FQGNSA. The CDR3 DNA sequence: TGTGCCAGCAGCTTACAATCCGGCAGCTCTGGAAACACCATATATTTT. Encoded protein: CASSLQSGSSGNTIYF.

The CDR3 nucleotides are TGCGCCAGCAGTGAAGGGACAGCGGCTTCTTTTGATGGCTACACCTTC. This gives the protein CASSEGTAASFDGYTF. The rearrangement joins TRBV10-1 to TRBJ1-2, with 7 bases matching TRBD1. V was clipped by 3 bases and J by 6 bases; unmatched bases: 13. Per germline, CDR1 WNHNN and CDR2 SYGVQD (reference sequence). CDR3 length: 16 amino acids.